These 4 T cell receptor beta chains were sequenced from one sample in a study of T cells in Graves' hyperthyroidism and ophthalmopathy. There were TCR beta CDR3 regions amplified from RNA transcripts. The HTBI primer set was used in a first-round RT-PCR of the TCR CDR3. TCRdb reanalysed the multiplex PCR reads using MiXCR and keeps one entry per CDR3 protein. The table lists under 550,000 distinct CDR3 sequences, 15% to 20% of them singletons. The sample consisted of blood. The receptors shown here come from a man aged 40-49 years with Graves' ophthalmopathy.

The sample holds a few counts of this clonotype. The CDR3 region has the DNA TGTGCCACCAGCAGAGGGGGGCGAAAAAGCACAGATACGCAGCATTTT. It yields the protein CATSRGGRKSTDTQHF. The chain has TRBV15 and TRBJ2-3; possible D gene TRBD1, 6 bases. The last part of the DNA fits TRBJ1-5 better; the J call may be wrong. The CDR3 runs 16 residues. Germline V lookup: CDR1 LNHNV, CDR2 YYDKDF (reference sequence).

This clonotype was observed at least ten times. The V gene is TRBV12-3 or TRBV12-4, the J gene TRBJ2-5; TRBD2 might be the D (7 bases). V was cut by 3 bases and J by 5 bases, with 13 bases left in between. The CDR3 consists of 14 residues. The CDR3 DNA reads TGTGCCAGCAGTTTTTCAGGGAGGGGGGAGACCCAGTACTTC. Translating gives CASSFSGRGETQYF.

This clonotype appeared a few times. The chain couples TRBV12-5 to TRBJ2-7, with D possibly TRBD1 on 6 matching bases. Germline V CDR1 and CDR2: LGHNT, FRNRAP. The CDR3 runs 13 residues. The ends were cut back, 3 bases at V and 1 base at J, with 7 bases in the middle. The CDR3 here is CASGFGQSYEQYF. Here the CDR3 DNA reads TGTGCTAGTGGTTTTGGACAGTCCTACGAGCAGTACTTC.

This clonotype was seen at least ten times. The chain links TRBV12-3 or TRBV12-4 to TRBJ1-1; 8 nucleotides line up with TRBD1. J was trimmed by 1 base and V by 6 bases; bases with no gene match: 7. The CDR3 spans 15 residues. This chain's CDR3 is CASRTGDRANTEAFF. The CDR3 coding sequence is TGTGCCAGCAGGACAGGGGATAGGGCGAACACTGAAGCTTTCTTT.